This TCR beta chain appears in the sequencing data of a study of cytomegalovirus exposure and HLA in healthy donors. Germline CDR1 and CDR2: SGHRS and YFSETQ. The CDR3 contains 15 residues. The ends were cut back, 0 bases at V and 7 bases at J, with 13 bases in the middle. PCR employed 60 Vbeta and 13 Jbeta primers. The method was immunoSEQ multiplex PCR; TCRdb's version includes in-frame clones alone and lacks a portion of them. The sample yields around 210,000 clones, approximately 85% seen once. At the time of sampling, donors were nominally healthy, though unrecorded immune exposures were likely. Sequencing was done on a sample of PBMCs. The clonotype comes from a girl aged 2 to 9 in good health and CMV-seronegative. The V call is TRBV5-1, the J call TRBJ1-4; D is undetermined. CDR3 DNA sequence: TGCGCCAGCAGCTTGGGTCTCGGTAACGTTGAAAAACTGTTTTTT. Translated, it gives CASSLGLGNVEKLFF. The full variable domain, its missing parts supplied by reference TRBV5-1 and TRBJ1-4, is KAGVTQTPRYLIKTRGQQVTLSCSPISGHRSVSWYQQTPGQGLQFLFEYFSETQRNKGNFPGRFSGRQFSNSRSEMNVSTLELGDSALYLCASSLGLGNVEKLFFGSGTQLSVL.